The 32 T cell receptor beta chains listed next were all sequenced from one sample in a study of T cells expressing NK-cell markers. From the 5' RACE reads, TCRdb lists one entry per CDR3 protein and no DNA. The sample totals fewer than 300,000 distinct CDR3 sequences. Input material: blood T cells: a sorted CD56 or NKG2C T cell subset, CD4+ or CD8+ T cells, or bulk PBMC T cells (not recorded which). The receptors were gathered from a woman aged 18 to 75 in good health.

The chain links TRBV20-1 to TRBJ2-3; checking the TCRdb D call of TRBD1 is not possible without DNA. In germline, CDR1 is DFQATT, CDR2 SNEGSKA (reference sequence). The CDR3 is 13 amino acids. The CDR3 reads CSAARGGADTQYF.

V and J are TRBV7-2 and TRBJ2-7. The CDR3 length is 15 residues. CDR1 SGHTA and CDR2 FQGNSA come from the germline V gene. The CDR3 sequence is CASSPHLSRGYEQYF.

This rearrangement joins TRBV29-1 to TRBJ2-3. The CDR3 consists of 14 residues. CDR1 and CDR2 (germline): SQVTM, ANQGSEA. CDR3: CSGSRGASTDTQYF.

The chain has TRBV29-1 and TRBJ2-1. The CDR3 loop spans 13 amino acids. CDR1 is SQVTM, CDR2 ANQGSEA, per germline. CDR3 sequence: CSVQGISYNEQFF.

The genes are TRBV12-3 or TRBV12-4 and TRBJ2-5; TCRdb's D call of TRBD2 is untestable without DNA. The CDR3 runs 15 residues. The CDR3 loop is CASSWTSGFQETQYF.

The V gene is TRBV4-3, the J gene TRBJ1-2; no DNA is available, so the TRBD1 call from TCRdb remains unchecked. The CDR3 totals 15 residues. Germline V lookup: CDR1 LGHNA, CDR2 YSLEER. CDR3 in amino acids: CASSQDFSPVYGYTF.

The chain uses TRBV6-5 and TRBJ2-4. The CDR3 contains 14 residues. Germline V CDR1 and CDR2: MNHEY, SVGAGI. The CDR3 is CASSYSQAENIQYF.

The J gene is TRBJ2-1, the V gene TRBV16. Looked up from germline, CDR1 is KGHSY and CDR2 is FQNENV. CDR3 length equals 14 residues. The CDR3 loop reads CASSQAVSHNEQFF.

The chain is built from TRBV6-1 and TRBJ1-2. The CDR3 is made up of 14 amino acids. Germline lookup yields CDR1 MNHNS and CDR2 SASEGT. CDR3 protein: CASSRRRGTYGYTF.

The rearrangement joins TRBV18 to TRBJ2-7. The CDR3 length is 12 residues. Germline loops: CDR1 KGHSH, CDR2 LQKENI. CDR3 sequence: CASSPEIYEQYF. Together with reference TRBV18 and TRBJ2-7, the CDR3 gives the full variable domain: NAGVMQNPRHLVRRRGQEARLRCSPMKGHSHVYWYRQLPEEGLKFMVYLQKENIIDESGMPKERFSAEFPKEGPSILRIQQVVRGDSAAYFCASSPEIYEQYFGPGTRLTVT.

This chain uses TRBV6-1 with TRBJ1-5. The CDR3 spans 15 residues. Germline V lookup: CDR1 MNHNS, CDR2 SASEGT. The CDR3 sequence is CASSLSGPSNQPQHF.

This chain links TRBV5-1 with TRBJ2-2. The CDR3 contains 15 residues. The germline V gene encodes CDR1 SGHRS and CDR2 YFSETQ. CDR3 in amino acids: CASSPRGSNTGELFF.

The chain has TRBV2 and TRBJ2-7; TCRdb proposes TRBD2, but this gene call is untestable without DNA. This CDR3 region has 14 residues. Germline CDR1 SNHLY, CDR2 FYNNEI. The CDR3: CASRFSSGIYEQYF.

V gene TRBV7-2 combines with J gene TRBJ1-1. The CDR3 consists of 12 residues. Germline V lookup: CDR1 SGHTA, CDR2 FQGNSA. The CDR3: CASSLVLAEAFF.

This rearrangement joins TRBV20-1 to TRBJ2-1; there is no DNA to check the TCRdb D call of TRBD2. Germline CDR1 is DFQATT and CDR2 is SNEGSKA (reference sequence). CDR3 length: 15 amino acids. The CDR3 sequence is CSAPGLAGSYNEQFF.

The chain has TRBV12-3 or TRBV12-4 and TRBJ2-1; with no DNA, the TCRdb D assignment of TRBD2 cannot be verified. The CDR3 is 16 amino acids. The CDR3 loop is CASSLGGPSSYNEQFF.

V is TRBV20-1 and J is TRBJ2-6; without DNA, the TCRdb call of TRBD1 cannot be checked. This CDR3 contains 18 residues. Germline CDR1 DFQATT, CDR2 SNEGSKA (reference sequence). CDR3 sequence: CSARGTGVPISGANVLTF.

This chain joins TRBV5-5 and TRBJ1-1. The CDR3 length is 12 residues. CDR1 SGHKS and CDR2 YYEKEE come from the germline V gene (reference sequence). CDR3 sequence: CASSLGSPSGFF.

This rearrangement joins TRBV7-6 to TRBJ2-3; the D gene TCRdb calls, TRBD1, cannot be checked with no DNA. The CDR3 extends over 14 amino acids. From germline, CDR1 is SGHVS and CDR2 FNYEAQ. The CDR3 here is CASTPTARGDTQYF. Based on the CDR3 plus reference TRBV7-6 and TRBJ2-3, the full variable domain is GAGVSQSPRYKVTKRGQDVALRCDPISGHVSLYWYRQALGQGPEFLTYFNYEAQQDKSGLPNDRFSAERPEGSISTLTIQRTEQRDSAMYRCASTPTARGDTQYFGPGTRLTVL.

V usage is TRBV27 and J usage is TRBJ2-1; TCRdb's D call of TRBD1 is untestable without DNA. Per germline, CDR1 MNHEY and CDR2 SMNVEV (reference sequence). This CDR3 has 15 residues. This chain's CDR3 is CASSSRGGRGNEQFF.

The chain joins TRBV20-1 to TRBJ1-6; TCRdb proposes TRBD1, but this gene call is untestable without DNA. Germline V gene lookup returns CDR1 DFQATT and CDR2 SNEGSKA (reference sequence). CDR3 length equals 14 residues. Here the CDR3 reads CSVMIGTGSSPLHF.

The CDR3 protein is CSVDSGEKLFF. J is TRBJ1-4 and V is TRBV29-1. The CDR3 extends over 11 amino acids. The V gene's germline CDR1 is SQVTM and CDR2 ANQGSEA.

The rearrangement uses TRBV5-1 and TRBJ1-1. CDR3 size: 13 residues. Germline V gene lookup returns CDR1 SGHRS and CDR2 YFSETQ. The CDR3 loop is CASSLAGYTEAFF.

The chain is built from TRBV20-1 and TRBJ2-1; TCRdb names TRBD2, which stays unverified in the absence of DNA. Looked up from germline, CDR1 is DFQATT and CDR2 is SNEGSKA (reference sequence). This CDR3 region has 17 residues. The CDR3 sequence: CSARDSRLAGSYNEQFF.

This rearrangement joins TRBV20-1 to TRBJ2-1. The CDR3 has 16 residues. Germline lookup yields CDR1 DFQATT and CDR2 SNEGSKA (reference sequence). CDR3 residues: CSARDWQREVYNEQFF.

V is TRBV5-1 and J is TRBJ2-1; the D gene TCRdb calls, TRBD1, cannot be checked with no DNA. The CDR3 loop spans 13 amino acids. Germline lookup yields CDR1 SGHRS and CDR2 YFSETQ. CDR3 protein: CASSFDRADEQFF.

This sequence joins TRBV6-5 and TRBJ2-4; the TCRdb D gene call, TRBD1, has no DNA to confirm it. Germline-derived CDR1 and CDR2 are MNHEY and SVGAGI. CDR3 length: 12 residues. CDR3 in amino acids: CASRRDRNIQYF.

This chain uses TRBV27 with TRBJ1-4; TCRdb outputs TRBD1, but without DNA this stays unchecked. The CDR3 has 14 residues. Germline V gene lookup returns CDR1 MNHEY and CDR2 SMNVEV (reference sequence). Here the CDR3 reads CASSLGTPNEKLFF. The whole variable domain, filled in from reference TRBV27 and TRBJ1-4, reads EAQVTQNPRYLITVTGKKLTVTCSQNMNHEYMSWYRQDPGLGLRQIYYSMNVEVTDKGDVPEGYKVSRKEKRNFPLILESPSPNQTSLYFCASSLGTPNEKLFFGSGTQLSVL.

The gene calls are TRBV27 and TRBJ2-1; TCRdb's D call of TRBD1 is untestable without DNA. This CDR3 contains 12 residues. Germline V gives CDR1 MNHEY, CDR2 SMNVEV (reference sequence). The CDR3 loop is CASSSPPREQFF.

The V gene is TRBV2, the J gene TRBJ1-3. The CDR3 is made up of 13 amino acids. Germline CDR1 and CDR2: SNHLY and FYNNEI. This CDR3 is CASSEDSGNTIYF.

The genes are TRBV20-1 and TRBJ2-3; the D call of TRBD1 rests on TCRdb alone, since no DNA is present to check it. The CDR3 spans 12 residues. Looked up from germline, CDR1 is DFQATT and CDR2 is SNEGSKA (reference sequence). Here the CDR3 reads CSARTGVGAQYF.

The chain is built from TRBV29-1 and TRBJ2-3. The CDR3 has 11 residues. Germline-derived CDR1 and CDR2 are SQVTM and ANQGSEA. Here the CDR3 reads CSVETSDTQYF.